This entry is about one T cell receptor (beta chain). Its antigen is not identified. The data stem from a study of T-cell memory formation after mild COVID-19. About the research overall: Most TCR clusters belonged to a single donor.

The TCR alpha and TCR beta cDNA libraries, bearing sample barcodes and UMIs, were generated by 5'RACE using constant-segment primers. TCRdb itself ran the 5' RACE reads through MiXCR, one entry per CDR3 protein. The sample carries hundreds of thousands of distinct CDR3 sequences, roughly 17% recorded once. Study-level points and caveats: A second wave expanding day 15 to 37 was CD4+-biased; contracting clones were balanced.

The specimen sequenced was PBMCs or a T cell subset sorted from them (not recorded which). The TCR originated in an adult woman who had mild COVID-19 (a few samples of this study predate the infection). Cell type and time point are not known.

CDR3 region: CASSVGQATNEKLFF. The CDR3 coding sequence is TGTGCCAGCAGCGTAGGACAGGCAACTAATGAAAAACTGTTTTTT. V usage is TRBV7-9 and J usage is TRBJ1-4, with TRBD1 identical over 7 bases. CDR3 size: 15 residues. Looked up from germline, CDR1 is SEHNR and CDR2 is FQNEAQ (reference sequence). V shed 5 bases, J shed 0 bases, and the junction held 3 bases outside the gene matches.